Listed below are T cell receptor beta chains from one sample, sequenced in a study of blood T cell repertoires in COVID-19. Measured with immunoSEQ multiplex PCR; TCRdb has only the in-frame clones, and not every one. This sample has about 180,000 clones, with approximately 86% found just once. The source material was peripheral blood. These receptors originate from a man aged 50-59 years with active or convalescent COVID-19. The CDR3 runs from the conserved cysteine through the conserved F or W. A D gene is named only where the DNA matches it firmly. Size tells how often a clone was seen (once, few, many) or the class of an expanded clone, and some rows leave it out.

V gene	clone size	J gene	D gene	CDR3 protein	CDR3 DNA
TRBV15	few	TRBJ2-4	TRBD2	CATSGDPTSGLAKNIQYF	TGTGCCACCAGCGGCGACCCGACTAGCGGACTAGCCAAAAACATTCAGTACTTC
TRBV15	NA	TRBJ2-2	NA	CATSPPLGPNTGELFF	TGTGCCACCAGCCCCCCACTAGGCCCCAACACCGGGGAGCTGTTTTTT
TRBV25-1	once	TRBJ1-2	TRBD1	CASSETGFNYGYTF	TGTGCCAGCAGTGAGACAGGGTTTAATTATGGCTACACCTTC
TRBV7-2	NA	TRBJ2-3	TRBD2	CASARASGGDTQYF	TGTGCCAGCGCGCGGGCTAGCGGGGGTGATACGCAGTATTTT
TRBV30	NA	TRBJ1-5	TRBD1	CAWRPRAPKDRVGQPQHF	TGTGCCTGGAGACCCCGGGCCCCGAAGGACAGGGTAGGTCAGCCCCAGCATTTT
TRBV18	NA	TRBJ2-5	NA	CASSPRYSQETQYF	TGTGCCAGCTCACCACGGTACAGCCAAGAGACCCAGTACTTC
TRBV18	NA	TRBJ2-7	TRBD1	CASSPSAGTVYEQYF	TGTGCCAGCTCACCAAGCGCCGGGACAGTCTACGAGCAGTACTTC
TRBV18	NA	TRBJ2-7	NA	CASYPSQGGGTRNDHEQYF	TGTGCCAGCTACCCCAGTCAGGGGGGTGGAACCAGGAATGATCACGAGCAGTACTTC
TRBV7-2	NA	TRBJ2-1	TRBD2	CASSLQRGAYNEQFF	TGTGCCAGCAGCTTACAGCGGGGAGCGTACAATGAGCAGTTCTTC
TRBV12-3/TRBV12-4	NA	TRBJ2-3	NA	CASSSYTDTQYF	TGTGCCAGCAGTTCCTACACAGATACGCAGTATTTT
TRBV9	NA	TRBJ2-5	NA	CASSMRASQETQYF	TGTGCCAGCAGCATGCGGGCTAGCCAAGAGACCCAGTACTTC
TRBV7-9	NA	TRBJ1-5	NA	CASSLSEPPQHF	TGTGCCAGCAGCTTAAGTGAGCCGCCCCAGCATTTT
TRBV5-6	once	TRBJ2-7	NA	CASSGGVVRYEQYF	TGTGCCAGCAGCGGAGGGGTTGTGCGCTACGAGCAGTACTTC
TRBV7-2	NA	TRBJ2-5	TRBD2	CASSLGLAGVQETQYF	TGTGCCAGCAGCTTAGGCCTAGCGGGGGTCCAAGAGACCCAGTACTTC
TRBV11-3	once	TRBJ2-3	TRBD2	CASSVTSGVSDTQYF	TGTGCCAGCAGCGTGACTAGCGGGGTCTCAGATACGCAGTATTTT
TRBV6-6	NA	TRBJ2-7	NA	CASSLQGPGDEQYF	TGTGCCAGCAGCTTGCAGGGGCCCGGGGACGAGCAGTACTTC
TRBV4-1	NA	TRBJ2-5	NA	CASSQGAGWETQYF	TGCGCCAGCAGCCAAGGGGCGGGATGGGAGACCCAGTACTTC
TRBV30	NA	TRBJ1-2	NA	CAWSVQNTHTAIYGYTF	TGTGCCTGGAGTGTACAAAACACCCACACAGCCATATATGGCTACACCTTC
TRBV11-2	NA	TRBJ1-5	NA	CASSLGREQPQHF	TGTGCCAGCAGCTTAGGCAGGGAACAGCCCCAGCATTTT
TRBV10-1	NA	TRBJ2-2	NA	CASSGGAGELFF	TGCGCCTCGTCCGGGGGAGCCGGGGAGCTGTTTTTT
TRBV20-1	NA	TRBJ2-7	NA	CSASFIEGGAYAQYF	TGCAGTGCTAGTTTTATCGAGGGCGGGGCCTACGCGCAGTACTTC
TRBV30	NA	TRBJ2-2	NA	CAWRHGPDYTGELFF	TGTGCCTGGAGGCACGGCCCCGACTACACCGGGGAGCTGTTTTTT
TRBV28	NA	TRBJ1-2	TRBD1	CASSLLGTGGDYGYTF	TGTGCCAGCAGTTTATTGGGGACAGGGGGCGACTATGGCTACACCTTC
TRBV18	NA	TRBJ2-5	NA	CASSPVEVQETQYF	TGTGCCAGCTCACCAGTGGAGGTACAAGAGACCCAGTACTTC
TRBV6-5	NA	TRBJ2-5	NA	CASRGTLETQYF	TGTGCCAGCAGAGGGACTCTAGAGACCCAGTACTTC
TRBV21-1	NA	TRBJ1-1	NA	CANKQRVWNTEAFF	TGTGCCAACAAACAGAGGGTTTGGAACACTGAAGCTTTCTTT
TRBV6-1	NA	TRBJ1-5	NA	CASSERAGDQPQHF	TGTGCCAGCAGTGAAAGGGCAGGGGATCAGCCCCAGCATTTT
TRBV7-2	NA	TRBJ1-4	TRBD1	CASSLDRGLEKLFF	TGTGCCAGCAGCCTCGACAGGGGGCTTGAAAAACTGTTTTTT
TRBV19	NA	TRBJ1-4	NA	CASSVRGPGSSEKLFF	TGTGCCAGTAGTGTCAGGGGACCCGGTTCCAGTGAAAAACTGTTTTTT
TRBV6-5	NA	TRBJ2-1	NA	CASTETGSTYNEQFF	TGTGCCAGCACCGAGACCGGGAGCACCTACAATGAGCAGTTCTTC
TRBV7-2	NA	TRBJ1-3	TRBD1	CASSFSDRERGNTIYF	TGTGCCAGCAGCTTCTCGGACAGGGAGAGAGGAAACACCATATATTTT
TRBV19	NA	TRBJ1-2	TRBD1	CASSMDREGYTF	TGTGCCAGTAGTATGGACAGGGAGGGCTACACCTTC
TRBV20-1	NA	TRBJ1-1	TRBD1	CSASRIRDRGTEAFF	TGCAGTGCTAGTCGTATCCGGGACAGGGGGACTGAAGCTTTCTTT